This TCR beta chain was recovered during a study of blood T cells in healthy people across ages. Unmatched junction bases numbered 13, after V lost 7 bases and J lost 10 bases. The CDR3 loop spans 13 amino acids. From germline, CDR1 is DFQATT and CDR2 SNEGSKA (reference sequence). A second PCR, run for about 7 to 12 cycles, used a sample-barcoded 5' primer plus a J-beta primer mix. MiXCR, applied by TCRdb to the 5' RACE reads, yields one record per CDR3 protein. The sample shows fewer than 800,000 distinct CDR3 sequences, approximately 49% of them seen only once. The V call is TRBV20-1, the J call TRBJ2-7; 10 nucleotides match TRBD2. The clonotype was recovered from an older woman in good health. The sample consisted of blood. CDR3 amino acids: CSGLAGVPDTQYF. CDR3 in DNA: TGCAGTGGGCTAGCGGGAGTTCCGGATACCCAGTACTTC.